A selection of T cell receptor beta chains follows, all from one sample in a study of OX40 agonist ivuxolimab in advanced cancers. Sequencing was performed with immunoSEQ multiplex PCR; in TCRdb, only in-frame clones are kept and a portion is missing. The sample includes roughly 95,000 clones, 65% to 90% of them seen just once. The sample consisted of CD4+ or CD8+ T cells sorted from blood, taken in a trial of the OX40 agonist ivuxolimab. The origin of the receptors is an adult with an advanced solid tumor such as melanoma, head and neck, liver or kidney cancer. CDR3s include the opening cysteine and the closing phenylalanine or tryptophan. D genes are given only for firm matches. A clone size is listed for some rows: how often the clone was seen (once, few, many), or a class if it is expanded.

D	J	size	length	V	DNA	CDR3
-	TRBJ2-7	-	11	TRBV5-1	TGCGCCAGCAGCAGCACCTACGAGCAGTACTTC	CASSSTYEQYF
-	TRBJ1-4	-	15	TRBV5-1	TGCGCCAGCAGCTTGTGGGGGCAGGCCAATGAAAAACTGTTTTTT	CASSLWGQANEKLFF
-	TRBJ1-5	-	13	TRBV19	TGTGCCAGTAGGGACGGGACAATAAAGCCCCAGCATTTT	CASRDGTIKPQHF
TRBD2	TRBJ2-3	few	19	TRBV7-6	TGTGCCAGCAGCTTAGCACCGAGGGGCAGCCGGGAGGCGTCAGATACGCAGTATTTT	CASSLAPRGSREASDTQYF
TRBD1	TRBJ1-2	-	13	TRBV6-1	TGTGCCAGCAGTAATGACAGGGTGGGCGGCTACACCTTC	CASSNDRVGGYTF
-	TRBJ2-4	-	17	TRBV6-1	TGTGCCAGCAGTGACCAGGCCGGTGAACTAGCCAAAAACATTCAGTACTTC	CASSDQAGELAKNIQYF
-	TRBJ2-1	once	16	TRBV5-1	TGCGCCAGCAGCTTGTCTGGCGAAGGGGGACACAATGAGCAGTTCTTC	CASSLSGEGGHNEQFF
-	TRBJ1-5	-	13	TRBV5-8	TGTGCCAGCAGCTTGTCCGGGGGTCAGCCCCAGCATTTT	CASSLSGGQPQHF
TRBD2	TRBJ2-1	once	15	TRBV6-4	TGTGCCAGCAGTGGGGATACCGGGACTAGTAATGAGCAGTTCTTC	CASSGDTGTSNEQFF
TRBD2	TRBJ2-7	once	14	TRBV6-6	TGTGCCAGCAGTTACCTGGGACTACACTACGAGCAGTACTTC	CASSYLGLHYEQYF
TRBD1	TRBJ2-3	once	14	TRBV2	TGTGCCAGCGCCTTACAGGGGGGTAGAGATACGCAGTATTTT	CASALQGGRDTQYF
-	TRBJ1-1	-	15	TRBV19	TGTGCCAGTAGTCTAGAGTTTGGCGAGCTAACTGAAGCTTTCTTT	CASSLEFGELTEAFF
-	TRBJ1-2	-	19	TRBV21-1	TGTGCCAGCAGCTCTACTCGGGGGGACAGGGTACCGGAATGGAGTGGCTACACCTTC	CASSSTRGDRVPEWSGYTF
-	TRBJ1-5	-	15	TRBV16	TGTGCCAGCAGCCAATCGGGAGGCGGCAATCAGCCCCAGCATTTT	CASSQSGGGNQPQHF
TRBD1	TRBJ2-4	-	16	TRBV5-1	TGCGCCAGCAGCCTCGATATCAGGGGGGCCAAAAACATTCAGTACTTC	CASSLDIRGAKNIQYF
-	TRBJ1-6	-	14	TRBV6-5	TGTGCCAGCAGTTACAGGGGCGCGAATTCACCCCTCCACTTT	CASSYRGANSPLHF
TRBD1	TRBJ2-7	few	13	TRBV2	TGTGCCAGCACAAGAGGACAGGGTAGGGAGCAGTACTTC	CASTRGQGREQYF
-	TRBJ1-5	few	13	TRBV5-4	TGTGCCAGCAGCTTTGGGGGCAATCAGCCCCAGCATTTT	CASSFGGNQPQHF
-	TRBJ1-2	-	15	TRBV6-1	TGTGCCAGCAGTGAAGCTGGGGGCGGGATCCTAGGCTACACCTTC	CASSEAGGGILGYTF
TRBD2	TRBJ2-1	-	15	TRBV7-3	TGTGCCAGCAGCTTAGGCGGGAGGGGGAACAATGAGCAGTTCTTC	CASSLGGRGNNEQFF
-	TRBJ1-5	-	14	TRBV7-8	TGTGCCAGCAGCTCCGATGCCTACAATCAGCCCCAGCATTTT	CASSSDAYNQPQHF
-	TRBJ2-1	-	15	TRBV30	TGTGCCTGGACCCGGGGCCAGGATTCCTACAATGAGCAGTTCTTC	CAWTRGQDSYNEQFF
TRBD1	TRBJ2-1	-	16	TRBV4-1	TGCGCCAGCAGCCAAGTGGGACAGGGATTCTACAATGAGCAGTTCTTC	CASSQVGQGFYNEQFF
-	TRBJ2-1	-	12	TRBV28	TGTGCCAGCAGTCCCATGAGGGCTGAGCAGTTCTTC	CASSPMRAEQFF
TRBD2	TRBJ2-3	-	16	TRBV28	TGTGCCAGCAGTTTATTTAGCGGGGGCCAGAGAGATACGCAGTATTTT	CASSLFSGGQRDTQYF
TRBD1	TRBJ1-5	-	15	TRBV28	TGTGCCAGCAGTACCGGACAGGGGGATGATCAGCCCCAGCATTTT	CASSTGQGDDQPQHF
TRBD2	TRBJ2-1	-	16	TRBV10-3	TGTGCCATCAGTGCGCAGAGTTCCGGGACTAACAATGAGCAGTTCTTC	CAISAQSSGTNNEQFF
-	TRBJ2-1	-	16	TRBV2	TGTGCCAGCAGCCACTTAGGCATCACGCCCTACAATGAGCAGTTCTTC	CASSHLGITPYNEQFF
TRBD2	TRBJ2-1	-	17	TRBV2	TGTGCCAGCAGACCCTCTAGCGGGGGGTCCTCCTACAATGAGCAGTTCTTC	CASRPSSGGSSYNEQFF
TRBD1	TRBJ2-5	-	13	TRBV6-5	TGTGCCAGCAGGGGACAGGGCACGGAGACCCAGTACTTC	CASRGQGTETQYF
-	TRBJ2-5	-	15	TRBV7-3	TGTGCCAGCAGCTTCTCACTAGTATTTCGAGAGACCCAGTACTTC	CASSFSLVFRETQYF
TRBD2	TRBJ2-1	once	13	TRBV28	TGTGCCAGCGGAATGACTAGCCTTGCTGAGCAGTTCTTC	CASGMTSLAEQFF
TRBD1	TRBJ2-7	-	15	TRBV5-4	TGTGCCAGCAGCCGCCGGGACAGGGACCCCTACGAGCAGTACTTC	CASSRRDRDPYEQYF
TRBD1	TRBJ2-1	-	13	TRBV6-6	TGTGCCAGCAGGACAGGGGAAGGCCATGAGCAGTTCTTC	CASRTGEGHEQFF
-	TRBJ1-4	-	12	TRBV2	TGTGCCAGCAGTGTTTCAGAAGAAAAACTGTTTTTT	CASSVSEEKLFF
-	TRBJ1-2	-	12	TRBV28	TGTGCCAGCAGCACAGGGCCGTATGGCTACACCTTC	CASSTGPYGYTF
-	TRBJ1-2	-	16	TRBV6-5	TGTGCCAGCAGTTACTCAACCGACAGGAACAACTATGGCTACACCTTC	CASSYSTDRNNYGYTF
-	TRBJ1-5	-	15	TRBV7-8	TGTGCCAGCAGTTTAACGGGACATTTTAATCAGCCCCAGCATTTT	CASSLTGHFNQPQHF
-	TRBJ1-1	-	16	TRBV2	TGTGCCAGCAGCAACCCCGGGACATCTGGGGGGACTGAAGCTTTCTTT	CASSNPGTSGGTEAFF
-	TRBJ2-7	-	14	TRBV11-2	TGTGCCAGCAACCCAAGACCGGGATCCTACGAGCAGTACTTC	CASNPRPGSYEQYF
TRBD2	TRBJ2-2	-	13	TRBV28	TGTGCCAGCGGGGCGGGAGGGACCGGGGAGCTGTTTTTT	CASGAGGTGELFF
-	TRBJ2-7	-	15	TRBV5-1	TGCGCCAGCAGCTCGGCAGGCTTACCCTCCTACGAGCAGTACTTC	CASSSAGLPSYEQYF
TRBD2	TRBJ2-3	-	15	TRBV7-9	TGTGCCAGCAGCTTGGGTAAGACTAGCGAGGATACGCAGTATTTT	CASSLGKTSEDTQYF
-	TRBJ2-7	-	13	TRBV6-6	TGTGCCAGCAGCCTGGACAGCGACCACGAGCAGTACTTC	CASSLDSDHEQYF
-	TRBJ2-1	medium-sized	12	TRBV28	TGTGCCAGCGGACCCTCCAGTGTTGGGCAGTTCTTC	CASGPSSVGQFF
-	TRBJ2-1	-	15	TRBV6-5	TGTGCCAGCAGTTACTCCGTGGGGGGAGGTCATGAGCAGTTCTTC	CASSYSVGGGHEQFF
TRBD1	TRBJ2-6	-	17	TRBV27	TGTGCCAGCAGTCGATCCGGGACAGGGTCCGGGGCCAACGTCCTGACTTTC	CASSRSGTGSGANVLTF
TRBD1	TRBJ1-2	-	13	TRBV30	TGTGCCTGGAGTGTAGGGCAGGGGGCTGGCTACACCTTC	CAWSVGQGAGYTF
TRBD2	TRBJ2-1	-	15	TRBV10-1	TGCGCCAGTTCGTTTGGCGGGAGTCCTCACAATGAGCAGTTCTTC	CASSFGGSPHNEQFF